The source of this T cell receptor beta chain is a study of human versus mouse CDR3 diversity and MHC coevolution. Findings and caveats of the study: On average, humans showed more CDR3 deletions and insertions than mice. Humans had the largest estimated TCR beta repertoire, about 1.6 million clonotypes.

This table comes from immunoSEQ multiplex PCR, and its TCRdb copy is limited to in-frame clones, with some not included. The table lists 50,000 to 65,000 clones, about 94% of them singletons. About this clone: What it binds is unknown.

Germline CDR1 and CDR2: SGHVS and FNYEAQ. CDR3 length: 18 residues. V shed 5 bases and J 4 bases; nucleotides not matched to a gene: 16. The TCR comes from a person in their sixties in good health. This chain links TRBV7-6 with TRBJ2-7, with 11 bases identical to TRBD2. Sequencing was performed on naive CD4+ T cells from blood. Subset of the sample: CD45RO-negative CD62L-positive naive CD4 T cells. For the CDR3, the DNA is TGTGCCAGCAGCATCGGGACTAGCGGAAAAGAGTACATTTACGAGCAGTACTTC. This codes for CASSIGTSGKEYIYEQYF.